The T cell receptor (beta chain) described here comes from a study of OX40 agonist ivuxolimab in advanced cancers. Study background: Head and neck, renal cell, melanoma or hepatocellular carcinoma were the cancers that dose-escalation patients had. Partial responses were observed in three patients, of whom one had hepatocellular carcinoma and two had cutaneous melanoma.

Study conclusions and caveats: Circulating CD4+ and CD8+ T cells showed clonal expansion by week 6 at 0.1 to 3.0 mg/kg. Undetermined was the antigen specificity of the expanded peripheral T cells.

Clones were sequenced by immunoSEQ multiplex PCR, and TCRdb holds only the in-frame ones, with some missing. This table holds tens of thousands of clones, around 77% found once. The CDR3 is 15 amino acids. Germline CDR1 and CDR2: PRHDT and FYEKMQ (reference sequence). V lost 6 bases to trimming and J lost 4 bases; unmatched junction nucleotides: 11. Notes on this clone: The antigen remains undetermined.

The receptor was derived from an adult with an advanced solid tumor such as melanoma, head and neck, liver or kidney cancer. The chain uses TRBV13 and TRBJ2-5; 7 positions match TRBD1. The specimen was CD4+ or CD8+ T cells sorted from blood, collected in a trial of the OX40 agonist ivuxolimab. The CDR3: CASSQRVPGGETQYF. The CDR3 bases are TGTGCCAGCAGTCAAAGGGTCCCAGGGGGAGAGACCCAGTACTTC.